This TCR beta chain was observed in a study of CD8 T cells in Susac syndrome. RNA, at about 0.45 to 1 ug, was reverse transcribed with random hexamers. The CDR3 of TCR beta was amplified by immunoSEQ multiplex PCR across 54 Vbeta and 13 Jbeta. TCRdb itself ran the immunoSEQ multiplex PCR reads through MiXCR, one entry per CDR3 protein. The data hold 80,000 or so distinct CDR3 sequences, with approximately 96% observed a single time. The germline V gene has CDR1 LGHNA and CDR2 YSLEER. CDR3 size: 15 residues. The junction had 5 bases not matched to a gene; V was cut back by 3 bases and J by 2 bases. V is TRBV4-3 and J is TRBJ2-7; 9 bases are a match to TRBD1. The sample taken for sequencing was CD8+ T cells from PBMCs. The TCR comes from a human donor with Susac syndrome. This CDR3 reads CASSQDRGWAYEQYF. CDR3 DNA sequence: TGCGCCAGCAGCCAGGACAGGGGATGGGCCTACGAGCAGTACTTC.